These 23 T cell receptor beta chains came from one sample sequenced in a study of Graves' ophthalmopathy and Graves' hyperthyroidism. RNA transcripts were the template, and TCR beta CDR3 regions were amplified from them. An initial RT-PCR round employing HTBI primers preceded a second-round multiplex PCR. Each CDR3 protein is one row after TCRdb ran MiXCR on the multiplex PCR reads. The sample has 340,000 or so distinct CDR3 sequences; roughly a sixth are singletons. Sequencing was done on a sample of peripheral blood. Receptors were obtained from an adult man with Graves' ophthalmopathy.

In this sample, this clonotype turned up many times. The V gene is TRBV7-2, the J gene TRBJ2-5; 10 positions match TRBD2. V lost 3 bases, J lost 5 bases, and 9 bases stayed unmatched. The CDR3 runs 16 residues. Germline assignment: CDR1 SGHTA and CDR2 FQGNSA. The DNA of the CDR3 is TGTGCCAGCAGCTTCCCCCCTCTAGCGGGAGCGGAGACCCAGTACTTC. Encoded protein: CASSFPPLAGAETQYF.

This clonotype was counted at least ten times. The chain uses TRBV19 and TRBJ1-5; D is unclear. V lost 7 bases and J 4 bases, leaving 14 bases between the germline ends. Germline lookup yields CDR1 LNHDA and CDR2 SQIVND (reference sequence). The CDR3 runs 14 residues. CDR3 residues: CASTPPHMNQPQHF. The DNA for the CDR3 is TGTGCCAGTACACCCCCCCACATGAATCAGCCCCAGCATTTT.

CDR3 bases: TGTGCCAGCAGTACGCCCCGGGAAGCCCGGGGACACCCTATCTACGAGCAGTACTTC. As protein: CASSTPREARGHPIYEQYF. V and J are TRBV6-2 or TRBV6-3 and TRBJ2-7, with a weak D call TRBD1 (6 bases). Germline-derived CDR1 and CDR2 are MNHEY and SVGEGT. V lost 5 bases and J lost 3, with 29 bases in between. The CDR3 has 19 amino acids.

This clonotype was recorded at least ten times. V usage is TRBV20-1 and J usage is TRBJ1-5; no reliable D call. CDR1 is DFQATT, CDR2 SNEGSKA, per germline (reference sequence). This CDR3 is 19 amino acids long. V dropped 4 bases and J dropped 0 bases, with 25 bases sitting between them. The CDR3 region has the DNA TGCAGTGCTACCCCCGAACGGTTTCCCGGCCCATATAGCAATCAGCCCCAGCATTTT. Amino acid sequence: CSATPERFPGPYSNQPQHF.

This chain uses TRBV6-1 with TRBJ1-1; no clear D gene. The V end lost 2 bases, the J end lost 4 bases, and 17 bases lay between the germline ends. Germline V gives CDR1 MNHNS, CDR2 SASEGT. The CDR3 covers 16 residues. CDR3 protein: CASSELEPTGITEAFF. In DNA form, the CDR3 reads TGTGCCAGCAGTGAATTAGAGCCGACCGGGATCACTGAAGCTTTCTTT.

This clonotype was seen ten or more times. The rearrangement uses TRBV7-8 and TRBJ1-1; unclear D gene. The CDR3 is 15 amino acids. V dropped 3 bases and J dropped 1 base, with 12 bases sitting between them. CDR1 is SGHVS, CDR2 FQNEAQ, per germline. The CDR3 nucleotides are TGTGCCAGCAGCTTCAAAAGGCGGAGGAACACTGAAGCTTTCTTT. Protein product: CASSFKRRRNTEAFF.

This clonotype was observed at least ten times. The chain uses TRBV30 and TRBJ2-7, with 10 bases that match TRBD2. The CDR3 totals 14 residues. V dropped 0 bases and J dropped 3; count of bases not matched to a gene: 2. Germline V lookup: CDR1 GTSNPN, CDR2 SVGIG (reference sequence). The CDR3 DNA reads as TGTGCCTGGAGTGTGGGACTAGCGCTCTACGAGCAGTACTTC. Its protein is CAWSVGLALYEQYF.

This clonotype was counted ten times or more. This chain links TRBV5-6 with TRBJ1-1; TRBD1 matches at 10 bases. Germline V gene data show CDR1 as SGHDT and CDR2 as YYEEEE. The CDR3 spans 15 residues. Trimming removed 4 bases from V and 4 bases from J; junction bases left unmatched: 7. CDR3 coding DNA: TGTGCCAGCAGCCTATGGGGACAGGGGATCACTGAAGCTTTCTTT. Its protein is CASSLWGQGITEAFF.

This clonotype showed up many times. The chain employs TRBV20-1 and TRBJ1-6; tentatively, D is TRBD1 (5 bases). Looked up from germline, CDR1 is DFQATT and CDR2 is SNEGSKA (reference sequence). The CDR3 has 15 residues. Trimming shortened V by 2 bases and J by 7 bases, and 15 bases separated the two germline ends. The CDR3 DNA reads as TGCAGTGCTAGACGATCAGAGACAGCGAATTCACCCCTCCACTTT. Translated: CSARRSETANSPLHF.

This clonotype was seen many times. The gene calls are TRBV11-2 and TRBJ1-3; D not certain. This CDR3 contains 14 residues. V lost 6 bases, J lost 1 base, and 10 bases lay in between. Germline assignment: CDR1 SGHAT and CDR2 FQNNGV. The CDR3 loop is CASRSSGSGNTIYF. CDR3 DNA: TGTGCCAGCAGATCAAGCGGGTCTGGAAACACCATATATTTT.

This clonotype showed up just a few times. This chain uses TRBV30 with TRBJ2-5; TRBD1 might be the D (6 bases). V gave up 0 bases and J gave up 0 bases, with 8 bases separating them. Germline V gene sequence: CDR1 GTSNPN, CDR2 SVGIG (reference sequence). The CDR3 runs to 14 residues. CDR3 coding DNA: TGTGCCTGGAGTGTTTGGGACAACCAAGAGACCCAGTACTTC. Its protein is CAWSVWDNQETQYF. Complete variable domain (other parts from reference TRBV30 and TRBJ2-5): SQTIHQWPATLVQPVGSPLSLECTVEGTSNPNLYWYRQAAGRGLQLLFYSVGIGQISSEVPQNLSASRPQDRQFILSSKKLLLSDSGFYLCAWSVWDNQETQYFGPGTRLLVL.

This clonotype was recorded at least ten times. The V gene is TRBV20-1, the J gene TRBJ2-5; 8 nucleotides line up with TRBD2. Germline lookup yields CDR1 DFQATT and CDR2 SNEGSKA (reference sequence). With V trimmed by 6 bases and J by 1 base, 13 bases remained unmatched. This CDR3 spans 16 amino acids. The chain's CDR3 is CSAATSEPTLQETQYF. DNA for the CDR3: TGCAGTGCCGCGACTAGCGAACCGACCCTCCAAGAGACCCAGTACTTC.

This clonotype has at least ten counts. An end of the junction differs from the germline gene, which may be a read error. This rearrangement joins TRBV24-1 to TRBJ1-1; no clear D gene. This CDR3 has 13 amino acids. Germline loops: CDR1 KGHDR, CDR2 SFDVKD. The CDR3 region has the DNA TGTGCCGCCAGTGACGTCGGGATGGAGGGCGCTTTCTTT. This codes for CAASDVGMEGAFF.

This clonotype turned up a few times. V and J are TRBV20-1 and TRBJ1-1; D not certain. The CDR3 is 11 amino acids. V lost 6 bases to trimming and J lost 1 base, with 6 bases between them. The germline V gene has CDR1 DFQATT and CDR2 SNEGSKA (reference sequence). The CDR3 DNA reads TGCAGTGCCTTAGGGAACACTGAAGCTTTCTTT. It yields the protein CSALGNTEAFF.

This rearrangement joins TRBV6-1 to TRBJ2-7; a possible D gene is TRBD2 (5 bases). Germline CDR1 reads MNHNS; CDR2 reads SASEGT. There are 15 residues in the CDR3. With 0 bases removed from V and 7 bases from J, the gap between germline ends came to 16 bases. In DNA, the CDR3 is TGTGCCAGCAGTGAAGCGGCGGGCCGCCGAGGAGAGCAGTACTTC. This sequence encodes CASSEAAGRRGEQYF.

Points on this clonotype: A much larger clone sits a single nucleotide away, making a read error possible. This chain uses TRBV28 with TRBJ2-2; D is undetermined. CDR1 is MDHEN and CDR2 is SYDVKM in the germline V gene. The CDR3 has 15 residues. CDR3 residues: CVSSLTGRATGELFF. In DNA form, the CDR3 reads TGTGTCAGCAGTTTAACGGGCCGGGCCACCGGGGAGCTGTTTTTT.

The sample holds many counts of this clonotype. The chain couples TRBV15 to TRBJ2-5, with 12 bases lining up with TRBD2. CDR3 size: 17 residues. J gave up 4 bases and V 3 bases, and 9 bases lay outside the gene matches. The germline V gene has CDR1 LNHNV and CDR2 YYDKDF (reference sequence). CDR3 residues: CATSRAGTSGPGETQYF. The CDR3, as DNA: TGTGCCACCAGCAGGGCCGGGACTAGCGGGCCGGGAGAGACCCAGTACTTC.

V gene TRBV29-1 combines with J gene TRBJ1-1; 10 positions match TRBD1. The V gene's germline CDR1 is SQVTM and CDR2 ANQGSEA. V lost 3 bases, J lost 6 bases, and 4 bases stayed unmatched. The CDR3 runs 13 residues. CDR3 DNA sequence: TGCAGCGTTGAGTGGACAGGGGGGTCTGAAGCTTTCTTT. Its protein product is CSVEWTGGSEAFF.

There are many counts of this clonotype. The CDR3 sequence: CAIRRGETGNTIYF. CDR3 DNA: TGTGCCATCAGGAGGGGAGAGACTGGAAACACCATATATTTT. The chain uses TRBV10-3 and TRBJ1-3; possible D gene TRBD1, 5 bases. Per the germline V gene, CDR1 is ENHRY and CDR2 is SYGVKD. V was cut by 6 bases and J by 2 bases, with 11 bases left in between. The CDR3 spans 14 residues.

This clonotype was found once. The gene calls are TRBV24-1 and TRBJ1-1, with D tentatively TRBD1 (5 bases). Trimming took off 10 bases at V and 4 bases at J, with 15 bases between the two ends. Germline V gives CDR1 KGHDR, CDR2 SFDVKD. The length of the CDR3 is 13 residues. The CDR3 reads CATRAGAGTEAFF. The CDR3 nucleotides are TGTGCCACACGAGCCGGGGCGGGCACTGAAGCTTTCTTT.

In this sample, this clonotype turned up a few times. The genes are TRBV6-1 and TRBJ2-4; TRBD2 aligns across 11 bases. Per germline, CDR1 MNHNS and CDR2 SASEGT. The ends lost 5 bases at V and 0 bases at J; junction bases unmatched: 0. The CDR3 has 15 residues. The CDR3 coding sequence is TGTGCCAGCAGTCTAGCGGGAGGAGCCAAAAACATTCAGTACTTC. Protein: CASSLAGGAKNIQYF.

This clonotype was observed at least ten times. The chain combines TRBV5-1 with TRBJ1-1, with TRBD1 identical over 9 bases. The CDR3 sequence is 16 residues long. Trimming at V came to 0 bases and at J to 2 bases, leaving 5 bases not matched to a gene. Germline loops: CDR1 SGHRS, CDR2 YFSETQ. The CDR3 sequence is CASSLGQGDINTEAFF. CDR3 nucleotide sequence: TGCGCCAGCAGCTTGGGACAGGGGGATATCAACACTGAAGCTTTCTTT.

The CDR3 coding sequence is TGTGCCAGCAGTTTCACCCGGGGGCCCACCCAGTACTTC. It yields the protein CASSFTRGPTQYF. V usage is TRBV12-3 or TRBV12-4 and J usage is TRBJ2-5; D tentatively reads TRBD1 or TRBD2 (6 bases each). The CDR3 sequence is 13 residues long. V lost 3 bases and J 8 bases, leaving 13 bases between the germline ends.